The rows below give T cell receptor beta chains drawn from one sample of a study of regulatory T cells in long-lasting Graves disease. TCRdb used MiXCR to reprocess the multiplex PCR reads, holding one entry per CDR3 protein. This sample yields approximately 400,000 distinct CDR3 sequences, of which about a fifth are seen a single time; less than 25% belongs to the top ten. Sequences were derived from peripheral blood mononuclear cells (PBMCs), sampled when the disease was refractory, from a patient treated with antithyroid drugs. All receptors derive from a female donor with Graves disease. Each CDR3 is given with its conserved first and last residue. A D gene is named only where the DNA matches it firmly. Size values are once, few and many counts, or a class for expanded clones, and some rows have none.

TRBJ1-1	-	-	TRBV19	CASLPDRNTEAFF	TGTGCCAGCCTCCCAGACAGGAACACTGAAGCTTTCTTT
TRBJ1-5	-	many	TRBV2	CASSEWGLSQPQHF	TGTGCCAGCAGTGAATGGGGACTAAGTCAGCCCCAGCATTTT
TRBJ1-5	-	-	TRBV11-2	CASSLFRGNQPQHF	TGTGCCAGCAGCTTGTTCCGGGGCAATCAGCCCCAGCATTTT
TRBJ1-5	-	-	TRBV5-1	CASSEGRGQAHMGNQPQHF	TGCGCCAGCAGTGAGGGACGCGGGCAGGCCCATATGGGCAATCAGCCCCAGCATTTT
TRBJ1-2	-	-	TRBV6-1	CASQDSTNYGYTF	TGTGCCAGCCAGGACAGCACTAACTATGGCTACACCTTC
TRBJ1-1	-	many	TRBV2	CASRRTGFNTEAFF	TGTGCCAGCAGGCGAACAGGGTTTAACACTGAAGCTTTCTTT
TRBJ2-2	-	few	TRBV24-1	CATQGRTNTGELFF	TGTGCCACCCAAGGGAGGACGAACACCGGGGAGCTGTTTTTT
TRBJ2-7	TRBD1	many	TRBV6-1	CASSEIRDRNYEQYF	TGTGCCAGCAGTGAGATCCGGGACAGGAACTACGAGCAGTACTTC
TRBJ2-7	-	many	TRBV5-1	CASSLALGAEEQYF	TGCGCCAGCAGCTTGGCCCTGGGGGCGGAAGAGCAGTACTTC
TRBJ1-1	-	many	TRBV6-1	CASRTAGIKYTEAFF	TGTGCCAGCAGGACCGCCGGGATCAAGTACACTGAAGCTTTCTTT
TRBJ2-7	TRBD2	few	TRBV27	CASSLKGLAGSYEQYF	TGTGCCAGCAGTTTAAAGGGGCTAGCGGGTAGCTACGAGCAGTACTTC
TRBJ1-1	-	-	TRBV4-1	CASSQEARGNTEAFF	TGCGCCAGCAGCCAAGAAGCCAGGGGGAACACTGAAGCTTTCTTT
TRBJ1-2	-	-	TRBV5-1	CASSSVFGDYGYTF	TGCGCCAGCAGCTCTGTTTTCGGTGACTATGGCTACACCTTC
TRBJ2-3	-	many	TRBV7-2	CASGRSTDTQYF	TGTGCCAGCGGGAGAAGCACAGATACGCAGTATTTT
TRBJ1-6	-	-	TRBV4-3	CASSHRDTAYNSPLHF	TGCGCCAGCAGCCACCGGGACACCGCCTATAATTCACCCCTCCACTTT
TRBJ1-1	-	many	TRBV10-2	CASSFRPAESTEAFF	TGCGCCAGCAGTTTTAGGCCCGCGGAGAGCACTGAAGCTTTCTTT
TRBJ1-6	-	-	TRBV29-1	CSVAWESGSPLHF	TGCAGCGTTGCTTGGGAGTCGGGATCACCCCTCCACTTT
TRBJ2-2	TRBD2	-	TRBV12-3/TRBV12-4	CASSLRRGLAEITGELFF	TGTGCCAGCAGTTTACGTCGGGGACTAGCGGAAATCACCGGGGAGCTGTTTTTT
TRBJ1-4	-	-	TRBV19	CASSITAIRREKLFF	TGTGCCAGTAGTATAACGGCGATTCGCCGAGAAAAACTGTTTTTT
TRBJ1-4	-	-	TRBV20-1	CSANDGNRVNEKLFF	TGCAGTGCTAATGATGGAAACAGGGTGAATGAAAAACTGTTTTTT
TRBJ1-1	-	-	TRBV20-1	CSATTNTEAFF	TGCAGTGCTACTACAAACACTGAAGCTTTCTTT